The rows below give T cell receptor beta chains drawn from one sample of a study of shared clonotypes between healthy human individuals. The protocol was immunoSEQ multiplex PCR, while the TCRdb copy is restricted to in-frame clones and leaves out a portion. The sample lists some 1,900,000 clones; approximately 95% were seen once. Sequencing was done on a sample of naive CD8+ T cells sorted from blood. The receptor set was obtained from a man between 18 and 35 years old in good health. CDR3s include the opening cysteine and the closing phenylalanine or tryptophan. Fields, in order: J gene, V gene, CDR3 protein.

>TRBJ1-3|TRBV19
CASSIIQGGPGNTIYF
>TRBJ2-5|TRBV5-6
CASSLDAQETQYF
>TRBJ2-5|TRBV19
CASTPRSVQGSPETQYF
>TRBJ1-1|TRBV5-1
CASSMGGENTEAFF
>TRBJ2-7|TRBV11-2
CASSLGQGTYEQYF
>TRBJ2-7|TRBV4-3
CASSPDLAGDSYEQYF
>TRBJ2-1|TRBV14
CACNPGGAWGEQFF
>TRBJ2-7|TRBV5-4
CASSLDGDYEQYF
>TRBJ2-1|TRBV29-1
CSVGGLIHNEQFF
>TRBJ1-6|TRBV15
CATSRGDSPLHF
>TRBJ1-2|TRBV13
CASSFDRDSAGYTF
>TRBJ1-6|TRBV14
CASSSGQGLLGDSPLHF
>TRBJ2-6|TRBV6-5
CATGEFSGANVLTF
>TRBJ2-7|TRBV7-9
CASSPAGDPYEQYF
>TRBJ2-7|TRBV4-1
CASSHVAGVSYEQYF
>TRBJ1-2|TRBV2
CASWTAGTADYGYTF
>TRBJ2-1|TRBV11-2
CASSSSFGTREQFF
>TRBJ2-2|TRBV27
CASSLVGPITGELFF
>TRBJ1-2|TRBV15
CATSSLDTGASGSYGYTF
>TRBJ1-2|TRBV27
CASSLLATGKGYTF
>TRBJ1-1|TRBV15
CATSTDTDKAFF
>TRBJ2-7|TRBV10-3
CATFGGAGYEQYF
>TRBJ2-6|TRBV5-6
CASSLDPGANVLTF
>TRBJ2-1|TRBV29-1
CSVEYMAGTDEQFF
>TRBJ2-7|TRBV4-2
CASSQEQGSNEQYF
>TRBJ1-4|TRBV6-6
CASTPGQPEKLFF
>TRBJ1-6|TRBV7-9
CASSWERGLGSPLHF
>TRBJ1-1|TRBV5-1
CASSFGTGLNTEAFF
>TRBJ2-3|TRBV4-3
CASSQDPTSGSSTDTQYF
>TRBJ2-7|TRBV4-3
CASSQALAGESYEQYF
>TRBJ2-5|TRBV15
CATSREGFEETQYF
>-|TRBV4-3
CASSQARSTYEQYF
>TRBJ1-1|TRBV19
CASSIRDSNTEAFF
>TRBJ1-1|TRBV19
CASSPRQLLATEAFF
>TRBJ2-3|TRBV4-1
CASSHFPSGGWGDTQYF
>TRBJ2-7|TRBV11-2
CASSFSEGTGGYEQYF
>TRBJ2-5|TRBV4-1
CASSQALAGDQETQYF
>TRBJ2-3|TRBV6-1
CASSEGGSTDTQYF
>TRBJ1-2|TRBV30
CAWRPFTGTGYGYTF
>TRBJ1-1|TRBV10-1
CASSEEGAEAFF
>TRBJ2-7|TRBV4-1
CASSLRDGYYEQYF
>TRBJ1-2|TRBV29-1
CSAAGTDYGYTF
>TRBJ1-2|TRBV19
CASSIDLEGRNTF
>TRBJ1-2|TRBV10-3
CAISEGGGYTF
>TRBJ2-3|TRBV13
CASGTRRDTQYF
>TRBJ2-7|TRBV18
CASSHRGSYEQYF
>TRBJ1-5|TRBV28
CASSFGQLGQPQHF
>TRBJ2-1|TRBV5-4
CASQGGTGNEQFF
>TRBJ2-3|TRBV2
CARSTNRDSDTQYF
>TRBJ2-7|TRBV6-5
CASSYRGAYEQYF
>TRBJ2-7|TRBV9
CASSVGISGGADEQYF
>TRBJ2-7|TRBV10-3
CAISGPPGLVEYEQYF
>TRBJ1-1|TRBV6-1
CASRWASNTEAFF
>TRBJ2-7|TRBV13
CASSNRSEQYF
>TRBJ2-4|TRBV19
CASSTQNIQYF
>TRBJ1-2|TRBV6-1
CASSEEVGGPELDGYTF
>TRBJ2-7|TRBV27
CASSLGDGGTYEQYF
>TRBJ1-1|TRBV28
CASSPFPGVNTEAFF
>TRBJ2-5|TRBV13
CASSLGLQRDGETQYF